This T cell receptor beta chain was sequenced in a study of blood T cell repertoires in COVID-19. Libraries were prepared by immunoSEQ multiplex PCR; TCRdb keeps only in-frame clonotypes and omits some of them. The data show more than 140,000 clones, around 84% seen once. V was pared by 0 bases and J by 3 bases, with 7 bases between. The CDR3 contains 14 residues. In germline, CDR1 is LGHNA, CDR2 YNFKEQ. This sequence originates from an older woman with acute or convalescent COVID-19. The chain uses TRBV4-2 and TRBJ2-3; D ambiguous. The material sequenced was peripheral blood. Written as DNA, the CDR3 is TGTGCCAGCAGCCAAGATACGGTAACAGATACGCAGTATTTT. Translated, it gives CASSQDTVTDTQYF.